These 18 T cell receptor beta chains came from one sample sequenced in a study of identical twins. Each CDR3 protein is one row after TCRdb ran MiXCR on the 5' RACE reads. The table has about 890,000 distinct CDR3 sequences, over 9% seen once. These data are also associated with another study on yellow fever vaccine responses in identical twins.

The specimen was PBMCs. The receptors stem from a young woman in good health.

This clonotype has more than one count but fewer than ten. CDR3 amino acids: CASSPTTARVGETQYF. Written as DNA, the CDR3 is TGTGCCAGCAGTCCTACGACAGCACGAGTGGGAGAGACCCAGTACTTC. The chain has TRBV28 and TRBJ2-5, with D maybe TRBD1 (5 bases). The germline gives CDR1 MDHEN, CDR2 SYDVKM. The V and J ends lost 5 bases and 4 bases respectively, with 20 bases between them. The CDR3 has 16 amino acids.

The chain's CDR3 is CASGARDGYTF. As DNA, the CDR3 is TGTGCCAGCGGGGCGCGGGATGGCTACACCTTC. V gene TRBV6-5 combines with J gene TRBJ1-2, with D possibly matching TRBD1 (5 bases). The germline CDR1 and CDR2 sequences are MNHEY and SVGAGI. The CDR3 contains 11 residues. Trimming shortened V by 8 bases and J by 6 bases, and 10 bases separated the two germline ends.

This clonotype came up a few times. The chain combines TRBV5-1 with TRBJ2-1; no firm D call. With 0 bases removed from V and 7 bases from J, the gap between germline ends came to 17 bases. The CDR3 has 16 residues. Germline V gives CDR1 SGHRS, CDR2 YFSETQ. The CDR3 region is CASSLVPNRASNEQFF. In DNA form, the CDR3 reads TGCGCCAGCAGCTTGGTTCCGAATCGGGCTAGTAATGAGCAGTTCTTC.

This clonotype was seen just once. This chain connects TRBV12-3 or TRBV12-4 to TRBJ2-7; 9 bases are shared with TRBD1. V lost 6 bases, J lost 7 bases, and 16 bases stayed unmatched. This CDR3 comprises 16 residues. CDR3 coding DNA: TGTGCCAGCAGCCCAGGGGACAGGGCCAGTAGGGGAGAGCAGTACTTC. Translating gives CASSPGDRASRGEQYF.

The CDR3: CASNPSGPNTGELFF. The CDR3 bases are TGTGCCAGCAACCCATCGGGCCCGAACACCGGGGAGCTGTTTTTT. The J gene is TRBJ2-2, the V gene TRBV5-4; D is unresolved. The germline V and J ends were trimmed by 6 bases and 0 bases, with 12 bases remaining between them. The CDR3 consists of 15 residues. CDR1 SGHNT and CDR2 YYREEE come from the germline V gene (reference sequence).

This clonotype was seen a few times. The chain couples TRBV15 to TRBJ2-2; 15 bases are a match to TRBD2. There are 19 residues in the CDR3. Trimming cost V 2 bases and J 7 bases; bases outside gene matches: 11. CDR1 is LNHNV and CDR2 is YYDKDF in the germline V gene (reference sequence). CDR3 coding DNA: TGTGCCACCAGCAGACCCGGACTAGCGGGAGGGCCTTACTTCGGGGAGCTGTTTTTT. Its translation: CATSRPGLAGGPYFGELFF.

This clonotype was found a few times. The V call is TRBV20-1, the J call TRBJ2-1; D is ambiguous. Trimming cost V 2 bases and J 2 bases, with 13 bases left between them. Germline V CDR1 and CDR2: DFQATT, SNEGSKA (reference sequence). The CDR3 has 15 amino acids. The DNA of the CDR3 is TGCAGTGCTAGAATTTTCAGGTTCCCCTACAATGAGCAGTTCTTC. Its translation: CSARIFRFPYNEQFF.

There are many counts of this clonotype. This chain joins TRBV12-3 or TRBV12-4 and TRBJ2-5; tentatively, D is TRBD1 (6 bases). The V end was cut by 2 bases, the J end by 3 bases, with 19 bases between. The CDR3 runs 17 residues. CDR3 region: CASSLSGPGQREETQYF. The CDR3 DNA reads as TGTGCCAGCAGTTTAAGTGGCCCCGGACAGAGGGAAGAGACCCAGTACTTC.

This clonotype has more than one count but fewer than ten. CDR3 DNA: TGTGCCAGCAGCCAACTCGGGGTTAAGAATGAGCAGTTCTTC. It is translated as CASSQLGVKNEQFF. V usage is TRBV3-1 and J usage is TRBJ2-1, with D perhaps TRBD2 (5 bases). The CDR3 sequence is 14 residues long. Trimming took 2 bases from V and 7 from J, leaving 12 bases between them. Germline V lookup: CDR1 LGHDT, CDR2 YNNKEL (reference sequence).

This chain links TRBV3-1 with TRBJ2-1; D may be TRBD2 (6 bases). CDR1 is LGHDT, CDR2 YNNKEL, per germline (reference sequence). The CDR3 runs 13 residues. With 4 bases removed from V and 8 bases from J, the gap between germline ends came to 12 bases. The CDR3 nucleotides are TGTGCCAGCAGCCCAGCCTGGGGGGATGAGCAGTTCTTC. As protein: CASSPAWGDEQFF.

The sample holds many counts of this clonotype. This chain joins TRBV28 and TRBJ2-4; 10 bases align to TRBD2. The ends lost 6 bases at V and 3 bases at J; junction bases unmatched: 5. This CDR3 is 15 amino acids long. Germline CDR1 MDHEN, CDR2 SYDVKM. CDR3 residues: CASRTSGVDKNIQYF. The CDR3 DNA follows: TGTGCCAGCAGAACTAGCGGGGTCGACAAAAACATTCAGTACTTC.

The rearrangement joins TRBV11-3 to TRBJ2-1, with 10 bases matching TRBD2. V was pared by 5 bases and J by 7 bases, with 14 bases of the junction left unmatched. Germline V CDR1 and CDR2: SGHNT, YENEEA. CDR3 length equals 17 residues. CDR3 in amino acids: CASSADSLAGEMNEQFF. The CDR3 nucleotides are TGTGCCAGCAGCGCCGACTCCCTAGCGGGAGAGATGAATGAGCAGTTCTTC. Filled out from reference TRBV11-3 and TRBJ2-1, the complete variable domain reads EAGVVQSPRYKIIEKKQPVAFWCNPISGHNTLYWYLQNLGQGPELLIRYENEEAVDDSQLPKDRFSAERLKGVDSTLKIQPAELGDSAVYLCASSADSLAGEMNEQFFGPGTRLTVL.

The table lists this clonotype with a few counts. The CDR3: CASSRNGQEDNEKLFF. The DNA for the CDR3 is TGTGCCAGCTCACGAAACGGACAGGAGGATAATGAAAAACTGTTTTTT. This sequence joins TRBV18 and TRBJ1-4; the match to TRBD1 covers 7 bases. After removal of 4 bases from V and 4 bases from J, the junction contained 9 bases not matched to a gene. The V gene's germline CDR1 is KGHSH and CDR2 LQKENI. The length of the CDR3 is 16 residues.

The V call is TRBV6-1, the J call TRBJ1-4, with TRBD1 identical over 10 bases. There are 15 residues in the CDR3. V lost 1 base and J lost 8; bases outside the gene matches: 4. Germline loops: CDR1 MNHNS, CDR2 SASEGT. This CDR3 reads CASSEGGQGKEKLFF. The CDR3 bases are TGTGCCAGCAGTGAAGGGGGACAGGGGAAGGAAAAACTGTTTTTT.

This clonotype was seen only a few times. V gene TRBV6-1 combines with J gene TRBJ2-2; 10 nucleotides match TRBD1. The trim removed 10 bases at V and 3 bases at J, leaving 8 bases unmatched. The CDR3 sequence is 15 residues long. CDR1 and CDR2 (germline): MNHNS, SASEGT. CDR3 nucleotide sequence: TGTGCCATACGCTCCGGACAGGGGGACACCGGGGAGCTGTTTTTT. The encoded protein is CAIRSGQGDTGELFF.

J is TRBJ2-4 and V is TRBV12-3 or TRBV12-4; 11 bases are a match to TRBD1. This CDR3 is built from 14 residues. The J segment lost 7 bases and the V segment lost 6 bases, leaving 5 bases of the junction unmatched. The CDR3 nucleotides are TGTGCCAGCAGGACCGGGACAGGGGGGAACATTCAGTACTTC. Translating gives CASRTGTGGNIQYF.

The J gene is TRBJ2-3, the V gene TRBV27, with D perhaps TRBD1 (6 bases). Germline V gene sequence: CDR1 MNHEY, CDR2 SMNVEV (reference sequence). This CDR3 comprises 15 residues. V lost 7 bases, J lost 2 bases, and 16 bases lay in between. CDR3 nucleotides: TGTGCCAGCACCACGATAGACAGGATCACAGATACGCAGTATTTT. Translated, it gives CASTTIDRITDTQYF.

This clonotype was observed a handful of times. The chain carries TRBV5-4 and TRBJ1-2; a possible D gene is TRBD1 (5 bases). Deletions cut 1 base from V and 3 bases from J, with 16 bases between. CDR3 length equals 16 residues. Germline loops: CDR1 SGHNT, CDR2 YYREEE (reference sequence). CDR3 bases: TGTGCCAGCAGCTTGTTGGGGGGGGTTAAGGACTATGGCTACACCTTC. Protein product: CASSLLGGVKDYGYTF.